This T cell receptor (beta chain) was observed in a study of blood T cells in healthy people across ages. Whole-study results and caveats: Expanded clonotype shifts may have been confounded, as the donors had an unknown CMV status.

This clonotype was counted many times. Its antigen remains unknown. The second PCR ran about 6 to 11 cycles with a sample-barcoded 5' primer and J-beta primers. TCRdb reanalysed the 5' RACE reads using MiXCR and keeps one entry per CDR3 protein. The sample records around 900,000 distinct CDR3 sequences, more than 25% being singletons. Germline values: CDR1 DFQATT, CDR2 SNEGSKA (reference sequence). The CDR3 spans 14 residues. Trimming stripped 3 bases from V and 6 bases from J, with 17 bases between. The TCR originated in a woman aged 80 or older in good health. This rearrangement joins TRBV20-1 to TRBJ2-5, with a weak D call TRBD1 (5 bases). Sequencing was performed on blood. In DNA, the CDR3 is TGCAGTGCTAGGGACACAGCAGGGTTAAAGACCCAGTACTTC. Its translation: CSARDTAGLKTQYF.